Sequencing of this T cell receptor (beta chain) was carried out in a study of blood T cell repertoires in COVID-19. The wider study: Collection of acute and convalescent COVID-19 samples took place in the United States, Italy and Spain. Nucleic acid was either cDNA or gDNA, and it came from T cells, B-cell-depleted T cells, or PBMCs.

Authors' data handling: From reference gene primer amplification, estimates of nucleated cell counts were derived. Clones were sequenced by immunoSEQ multiplex PCR, and TCRdb holds only the in-frame ones, with some missing. V, J and clone size derive from that table, while D and trimming were established from the DNA sequence. This table has hundreds of thousands of clones, 85% to 90% appearing once. Seattle researchers signed up patients amid active infection and tracked them longitudinally. The V end lost 0 bases, the J end lost 3 bases, and 8 bases lay between the germline ends. This CDR3 is 14 amino acids long. Per the germline V gene, CDR1 is SGHAT and CDR2 is FQNNGV.

The source is a man younger than 35 with COVID-19, enrolled during active disease. Input material: peripheral blood. The chain carries TRBV11-2 and TRBJ1-1, with D uncertain. In DNA form, the CDR3 reads TGTGCCAGCAGCTTAGATCCCCGGGACACTGAAGCTTTCTTT. It encodes CASSLDPRDTEAFF.